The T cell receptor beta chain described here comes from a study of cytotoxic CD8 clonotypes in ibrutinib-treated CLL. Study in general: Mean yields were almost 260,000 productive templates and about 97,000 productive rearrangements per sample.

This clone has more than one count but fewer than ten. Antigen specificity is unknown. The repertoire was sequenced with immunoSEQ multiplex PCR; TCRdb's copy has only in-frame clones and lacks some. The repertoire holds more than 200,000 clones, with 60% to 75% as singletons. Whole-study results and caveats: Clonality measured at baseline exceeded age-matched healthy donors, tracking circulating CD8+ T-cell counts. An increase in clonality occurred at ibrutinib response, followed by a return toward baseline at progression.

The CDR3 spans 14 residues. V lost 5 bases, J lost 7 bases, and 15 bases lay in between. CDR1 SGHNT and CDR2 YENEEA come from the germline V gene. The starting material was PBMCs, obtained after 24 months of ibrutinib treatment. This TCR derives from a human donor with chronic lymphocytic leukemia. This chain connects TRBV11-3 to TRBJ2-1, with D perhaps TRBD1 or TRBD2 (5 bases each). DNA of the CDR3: TGTGCCAGCAGCCCCCGGGACGCACTAAATGAGCAGTTCTTC. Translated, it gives CASSPRDALNEQFF.